The 29 T cell receptor beta chains presented below share a single source sample, sequenced in a study of T cell responses to AZD1222 COVID-19 vaccine. Data came from immunoSEQ multiplex PCR; TCRdb stores just in-frame clones and leaves some out. In the table there are about 92,000 clones, about nine tenths of which are singletons. The sample was peripheral blood, taken on day 0 of AZD1222 vaccination. The receptor source for this set is an adult in good health.

V is TRBV5-1 and J is TRBJ2-7, with TRBD2 identical over 9 bases. With 4 bases clipped from V and 7 bases from J, the junction kept 9 bases outside the gene matches. The germline CDR1 and CDR2 sequences are SGHRS and YFSETQ. The CDR3 covers 14 residues. In DNA form, the CDR3 reads TGCGCCAGCAGCGGCGGCGGGAGGGCCGGAGAGCAGTACTTC. It translates to CASSGGGRAGEQYF.

The rearrangement links TRBV6-5 to TRBJ1-2; 9 bases align to TRBD1. Germline CDR1 and CDR2: MNHEY and SVGAGI. Unmatched junction bases numbered 9, after V lost 6 bases and J lost 4 bases. The CDR3 length is 15 residues. CDR3 bases: TGTGCCAGCAGGGGGATGGGGACAGGGCCCTATGGCTACACCTTC. The encoded protein is CASRGMGTGPYGYTF.

The chain is built from TRBV9 and TRBJ2-1; 8 nucleotides match TRBD1. This CDR3 is built from 19 residues. Trimming at V came to 4 bases and at J to 3 bases, leaving 18 bases not matched to a gene. Germline CDR1 SGDLS, CDR2 YYNGEE. The CDR3 DNA reads TGTGCCAGCAGCCGGCTGGCAGGGGGCCCTAAGGGGGACTACAATGAGCAGTTCTTC. This encodes CASSRLAGGPKGDYNEQFF.

This chain joins TRBV12-5 and TRBJ1-5, with unresolved D. Germline assignment: CDR1 LGHNT and CDR2 FRNRAP. There are 17 residues in the CDR3. V lost 0 bases and J lost 0, with 12 bases in between. CDR3 in DNA: TGTGCTAGTGGTTTGGTACGAGATCTCTATAGCAATCAGCCCCAGCATTTT. As protein: CASGLVRDLYSNQPQHF.

The chain has TRBV7-2 and TRBJ1-5; D is possibly TRBD1 (6 bases). CDR1 is SGHTA, CDR2 FQGNSA, per germline. The CDR3 loop spans 15 amino acids. V shed 0 bases and J shed 6 bases, with 12 bases lying between them. The CDR3 sequence is CASSLALPGAQPQHF. The CDR3 nucleotides read TGTGCCAGCAGCTTAGCGCTCCCAGGGGCTCAGCCCCAGCATTTT. The full variable domain, in which reference TRBV7-2 and TRBJ1-5 provide the parts outside the CDR3, is GAGVSQSPSNKVTEKGKDVELRCDPISGHTALYWYRQSLGQGLEFLIYFQGNSAPDKSGLPSDRFSAERTGGSVSTLTIQRTQQEDSAVYLCASSLALPGAQPQHFGDGTRLSIL.

The J gene is TRBJ2-5, the V gene TRBV12-5; D remains unclear. Germline V gene lookup returns CDR1 LGHNT and CDR2 FRNRAP. Trimming left V 5 bases short and J 4 bases short, with 8 bases between. This CDR3 has 12 residues. CDR3 region: CASGTTRETQYF. DNA for the CDR3: TGTGCTAGTGGTACCACAAGAGAGACCCAGTACTTC.

The chain recombines TRBV7-9 with TRBJ1-5; TRBD1 matches at 7 bases. The ends lost 5 bases at V and 0 bases at J; junction bases unmatched: 13. Germline V lookup: CDR1 SEHNR, CDR2 FQNEAQ (reference sequence). The CDR3 loop spans 18 amino acids. CDR3 loop: CASSRVAGGLYSNQPQHF. The CDR3 nucleotides read TGTGCCAGCAGCCGAGTGGCAGGGGGACTCTATAGCAATCAGCCCCAGCATTTT.

This sequence joins TRBV9 and TRBJ2-5, with D possibly being TRBD2 (6 bases). Germline V gives CDR1 SGDLS, CDR2 YYNGEE. The CDR3 consists of 14 residues. V was trimmed by 3 bases and J by 5 bases, leaving 14 bases between them. The CDR3 DNA follows: TGTGCCAGCAGCGGCGGCGGGGTGAGGGAGACCCAGTACTTC. Its protein is CASSGGGVRETQYF.

The chain carries TRBV6-4 and TRBJ1-5, with D possibly being TRBD1 (5 bases). The CDR3 is made up of 13 amino acids. CDR1 and CDR2 (germline): MRHNA, SNTAGT. V lost 4 bases and J 7 bases, leaving 11 bases between the germline ends. Written as DNA, the CDR3 is TGTGCCAGCAGTGCTTTTTGGGACCAGCCCCAGCATTTT. Translated, it gives CASSAFWDQPQHF.

The V gene is TRBV6-5, the J gene TRBJ1-5; D perhaps matches TRBD1 (6 bases). The germline V and J ends were trimmed by 5 bases and 2 bases, with 10 bases remaining between them. The CDR3 sequence is 14 residues long. Germline lookup yields CDR1 MNHEY and CDR2 SVGAGI. CDR3 residues: CASSPAGGNQPQHF. The CDR3 bases are TGTGCCAGCAGTCCCGCAGGGGGCAATCAGCCCCAGCATTTT.

V and J are TRBV18 and TRBJ1-2; D unresolved. The CDR3 is made up of 15 amino acids. V lost 5 bases and J 3 bases, leaving 16 bases between the germline ends. Per the germline V gene, CDR1 is KGHSH and CDR2 is LQKENI. CDR3 sequence: CASSEKEGKDYGYTF. CDR3 coding DNA: TGTGCCAGCTCAGAGAAGGAAGGGAAGGACTATGGCTACACCTTC.

The J gene is TRBJ1-6, the V gene TRBV10-3; no clear D. Germline V gene lookup returns CDR1 ENHRY and CDR2 SYGVKD. The CDR3 sequence is 12 residues long. The V end was cut by 7 bases, the J end by 11 bases, with 12 bases between. CDR3 DNA: TGTGCCATCACGGATGGGTTGACACCCCTCCACTTT. This sequence encodes CAITDGLTPLHF.

The CDR3 region has the DNA TGCGCCAGCAGCCCTAGTTTTTGGGAGACCCAGTACTTC. Translation: CASSPSFWETQYF. The chain combines TRBV5-1 with TRBJ2-5; D ambiguous. The germline V gene encodes CDR1 SGHRS and CDR2 YFSETQ. The CDR3 covers 13 residues. The V and J ends lost 4 bases and 5 bases respectively, with 12 bases between them. Filled out from reference TRBV5-1 and TRBJ2-5, the complete variable domain reads KAGVTQTPRYLIKTRGQQVTLSCSPISGHRSVSWYQQTPGQGLQFLFEYFSETQRNKGNFPGRFSGRQFSNSRSEMNVSTLELGDSALYLCASSPSFWETQYFGPGTRLLVL.

V is TRBV6-5 and J is TRBJ1-6; D possibly corresponds to TRBD1 (5 bases). Between the trimmed V and J ends, which lost 0 bases and 6 bases, there was a span of 12 bases. Germline CDR1 MNHEY, CDR2 SVGAGI. CDR3 length equals 16 residues. CDR3 amino acids: CASSYSNAGGNSPLHF. In DNA form, the CDR3 reads TGTGCCAGCAGTTACTCGAACGCCGGGGGTAATTCACCCCTCCACTTT.

The chain is built from TRBV5-8 and TRBJ1-2, with D possibly matching TRBD1 (5 bases). This CDR3 has 16 amino acids. Germline-derived CDR1 and CDR2 are SGHTS and YDEGEE. Trimming took 6 bases from V and 5 from J, leaving 23 bases between them. CDR3 sequence reads: CASNEPGVALRYGYTF. CDR3 bases: TGTGCCAGCAACGAACCGGGGGTCGCCCTTCGATATGGCTACACCTTC. Drawing the rest from reference TRBV5-8 and TRBJ1-2, the complete variable domain is EAGVTQSPTHLIKTRGQQATLRCSPISGHTSVYWYQQALGLGLQFLLWYDEGEERNRGNFPPRFSGRQFPNYSSELNVNALELEDSALYLCASNEPGVALRYGYTFGSGTRLTVV.

The J gene is TRBJ1-1, the V gene TRBV5-3, with D unclear. TRBV5-3 carries the ORF label, with uncertain function. Between the trimmed V and J ends, which lost 7 bases and 3 bases, there was a span of 7 bases. CDR3 size: 11 residues. CDR3 amino acids: CARGLDTEAFF. Written as DNA, the CDR3 is TGTGCCAGAGGACTCGACACTGAAGCTTTCTTT.

This rearrangement joins TRBV5-1 to TRBJ1-1; 10 bases line up with TRBD1. From germline, CDR1 is SGHRS and CDR2 YFSETQ. The CDR3 is 15 residues long. Trimming took 3 bases from V and 5 from J; bases not matched to a gene: 7. CDR3 DNA sequence: TGCGCCAGCAGCTCGTCCGGGACAGGGGTTACTGAAGCTTTCTTT. Its protein is CASSSSGTGVTEAFF.

V is TRBV27 and J is TRBJ1-1; possible D gene TRBD1, 6 bases. V lost 7 bases and J lost 5, with 17 bases in between. Germline V lookup: CDR1 MNHEY, CDR2 SMNVEV (reference sequence). CDR3 length: 14 amino acids. CDR3 loop: CASTLGDQGTEAFF. CDR3 sequence (DNA): TGTGCCAGCACCCTAGGGGACCAGGGGACTGAAGCTTTCTTT.

The chain combines TRBV10-3 with TRBJ2-1; D gene unclear. V dropped 6 bases and J dropped 7 bases, with 10 bases sitting between them. The CDR3 consists of 12 residues. Germline CDR1 reads ENHRY; CDR2 reads SYGVKD. This chain's CDR3 is CAISPSRNEQFF. DNA of the CDR3: TGTGCCATCAGCCCCAGCAGGAATGAGCAGTTCTTC.

The genes are TRBV5-4 and TRBJ2-7; 11 bases align to TRBD2. The CDR3 length is 15 residues. The ends lost 3 bases at V and 2 bases at J; junction bases unmatched: 4. Germline CDR1 and CDR2: SGHNT and YYREEE (reference sequence). The CDR3 here is CASSSGLAGTYEQYF. DNA of the CDR3: TGTGCCAGCAGCTCAGGACTAGCGGGTACCTACGAGCAGTACTTC.

The chain carries TRBV18 and TRBJ2-1, with a tentative D call TRBD1 (6 bases). V was clipped by 1 base and J by 7 bases, with 14 bases between them. The CDR3 consists of 15 residues. Germline V gene lookup returns CDR1 KGHSH and CDR2 LQKENI. CDR3 bases: TGTGCCAGCTCACCACTGAGGGGGAACAGGAATGAGCAGTTCTTC. It codes for CASSPLRGNRNEQFF.

This clone has more than one count but fewer than ten. The chain uses TRBV15 and TRBJ1-2, with D uncertain. V lost 0 bases and J lost 8, with 10 bases in between. The CDR3 has 13 amino acids. Germline V CDR1 and CDR2: LNHNV, YYDKDF (reference sequence). The CDR3 is CATSRDRVLGYTF. The CDR3 DNA sequence: TGTGCCACCAGCAGAGATCGGGTTCTCGGCTACACCTTC.

This chain uses TRBV28 with TRBJ2-7; 8 bases match TRBD1. CDR3 length equals 15 residues. Germline V gene lookup returns CDR1 MDHEN and CDR2 SYDVKM. V shed 10 bases, J shed 3 bases, and the junction held 14 bases outside the gene matches. CDR3 amino acids: CAIHTHQGASYEQYF. Here the CDR3 DNA reads TGTGCCATACATACCCATCAGGGGGCGAGCTACGAGCAGTACTTC.

The V gene is TRBV5-1, the J gene TRBJ2-1; possible D gene TRBD1, 6 bases. The ends were cut back, 2 bases at V and 5 bases at J, with 11 bases in the middle. Germline-derived CDR1 and CDR2 are SGHRS and YFSETQ. The CDR3 runs to 14 residues. In DNA form, the CDR3 reads TGCGCCAGCAGCTTCGGGACAAACAACAATGAGCAGTTCTTC. Its translation is CASSFGTNNNEQFF. Full variable domain (remainder filled in from reference TRBV5-1 and TRBJ2-1): KAGVTQTPRYLIKTRGQQVTLSCSPISGHRSVSWYQQTPGQGLQFLFEYFSETQRNKGNFPGRFSGRQFSNSRSEMNVSTLELGDSALYLCASSFGTNNNEQFFGPGTRLTVL.

This chain links TRBV7-9 with TRBJ1-4, with 9 bases lining up with TRBD1. V shed 3 bases, J shed 5 bases, and the junction held 7 bases outside the gene matches. The germline V gene encodes CDR1 SEHNR and CDR2 FQNEAQ (reference sequence). This CDR3 has 16 amino acids. In nucleotides, the CDR3 is TGTGCCAGCAGCTTTGGATCCGGGACAGGGAATGAAAAACTGTTTTTT. Translating gives CASSFGSGTGNEKLFF.

The chain employs TRBV14 and TRBJ1-2; D not certain. The V end was cut by 4 bases, the J end by 8 bases, with 14 bases between. The germline V gene has CDR1 SGHDN and CDR2 FVKESK. CDR3 length: 13 amino acids. CDR3 protein: CASSLPSSSGYTF. In DNA, the CDR3 is TGTGCCAGCAGCCTCCCATCTTCATCCGGCTACACCTTC. Using reference TRBV14 and TRBJ1-2 for the parts outside the CDR3, the full variable domain is EAGVTQFPSHSVIEKGQTVTLRCDPISGHDNLYWYRRVMGKEIKFLLHFVKESKQDESGMPNNRFLAERTGGTYSTLKVQPAELEDSGVYFCASSLPSSSGYTFGSGTRLTVV.

The CDR3 sequence: CASSPHRTSGYQETQYF. Written as DNA, the CDR3 is TGTGCCAGCAGCCCCCATAGGACTAGCGGATACCAAGAGACCCAGTACTTC. This chain joins TRBV3-1 (or the pseudogene TRBV3-2) and TRBJ2-5; 10 nucleotides line up with TRBD2. The germline V gene encodes CDR1 LGHDT and CDR2 YNNKEL (reference sequence). J was trimmed by 0 bases and V by 4 bases; bases with no gene match: 8. The CDR3 has 17 residues.

The V gene is TRBV27, the J gene TRBJ1-6, with a possible D match to TRBD1 (5 bases). The CDR3 is 13 residues long. Germline V CDR1 and CDR2: MNHEY, SMNVEV (reference sequence). V dropped 0 bases and J dropped 13 bases, with 10 bases sitting between them. The CDR3 DNA is TGTGCCAGCAGTTTATCTTCGGGGCTCCCCCTCCACTTT. It is translated as CASSLSSGLPLHF.

The V and J genes are TRBV9 and TRBJ2-3, with TRBD2 identical over 7 bases. Germline V gene data show CDR1 as SGDLS and CDR2 as YYNGEE. V lost 0 bases to trimming and J lost 2 bases; unmatched junction nucleotides: 3. The CDR3 totals 15 residues. CDR3 DNA: TGTGCCAGCAGCGTAGAGGGAGGGACCACAGATACGCAGTATTTT. Protein sequence: CASSVEGGTTDTQYF.